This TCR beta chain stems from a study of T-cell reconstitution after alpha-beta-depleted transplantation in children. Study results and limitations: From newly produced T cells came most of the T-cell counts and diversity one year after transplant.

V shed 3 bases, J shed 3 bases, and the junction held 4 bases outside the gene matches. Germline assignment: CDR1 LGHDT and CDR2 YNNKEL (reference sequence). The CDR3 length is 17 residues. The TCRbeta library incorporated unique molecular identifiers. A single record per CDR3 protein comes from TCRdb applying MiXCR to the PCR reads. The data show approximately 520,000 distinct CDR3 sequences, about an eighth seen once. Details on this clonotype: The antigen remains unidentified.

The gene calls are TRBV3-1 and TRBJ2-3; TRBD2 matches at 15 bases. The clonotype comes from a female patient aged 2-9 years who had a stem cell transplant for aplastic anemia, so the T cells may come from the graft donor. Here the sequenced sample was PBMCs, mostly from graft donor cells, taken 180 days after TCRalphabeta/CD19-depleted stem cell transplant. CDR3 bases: TGTGCCAGCAGCCATCACGGACTAGCGGGAGGGACAGATACGCAGTATTTT. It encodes CASSHHGLAGGTDTQYF.